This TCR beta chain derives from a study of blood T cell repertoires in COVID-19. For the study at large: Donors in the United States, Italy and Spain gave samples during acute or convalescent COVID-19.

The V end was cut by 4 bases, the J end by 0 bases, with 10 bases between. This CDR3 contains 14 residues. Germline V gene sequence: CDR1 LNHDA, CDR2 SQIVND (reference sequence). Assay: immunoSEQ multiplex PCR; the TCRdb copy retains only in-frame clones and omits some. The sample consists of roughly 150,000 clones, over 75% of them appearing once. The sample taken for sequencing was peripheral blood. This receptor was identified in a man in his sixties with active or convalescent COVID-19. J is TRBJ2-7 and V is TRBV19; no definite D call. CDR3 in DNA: TGTGCCAGTAGTACCAACCGCGGCTCCTACGAGCAGTACTTC. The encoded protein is CASSTNRGSYEQYF.